This T cell receptor (beta chain) was observed in a study of blood T cell repertoires in COVID-19. Overall study context: From the United States, Italy and Spain came samples of acute and convalescent COVID-19. PBMCs, B-cell-depleted T cells, or T cells were the source of the cDNA or gDNA that made up the material.

Germline loops: CDR1 SNHLY, CDR2 FYNNEI. The V gene lost 7 bases and the J gene lost 1 base, with 10 bases spanning the gap. The CDR3 loop spans 14 amino acids. In the original workflow: Amplification of reference gene primers was used by the study to estimate nucleated cell counts. Generated by immunoSEQ multiplex PCR, the TCRdb table keeps only in-frame clones and is missing some. The D gene and trimming were derived from the DNA, and the V and J assignments and clone size from that table. There are about 55,000 clones in the sample; 80% to 95% occur only once, and 13% to 15% lies in the top ten. The chain combines TRBV2 with TRBJ2-2, with TRBD2 as a possible D gene (5 bases). Sequencing used peripheral blood. The sequence was collected from a human donor with active COVID-19. The donor label of this sample is uncertain. The CDR3 is CASNFRENTGELFF. The CDR3 DNA reads TGTGCCAGCAATTTTCGGGAGAACACCGGGGAGCTGTTTTTT. The whole variable domain, remainder taken from reference TRBV2 and TRBJ2-2, is EPEVTQTPSHQVTQMGQEVILRCVPISNHLYFYWYRQILGQKVEFLVSFYNNEISEKSEIFDDQFSVERPDGSNFTLKIRSTKLEDSAMYFCASNFRENTGELFFGEGSRLTVL.